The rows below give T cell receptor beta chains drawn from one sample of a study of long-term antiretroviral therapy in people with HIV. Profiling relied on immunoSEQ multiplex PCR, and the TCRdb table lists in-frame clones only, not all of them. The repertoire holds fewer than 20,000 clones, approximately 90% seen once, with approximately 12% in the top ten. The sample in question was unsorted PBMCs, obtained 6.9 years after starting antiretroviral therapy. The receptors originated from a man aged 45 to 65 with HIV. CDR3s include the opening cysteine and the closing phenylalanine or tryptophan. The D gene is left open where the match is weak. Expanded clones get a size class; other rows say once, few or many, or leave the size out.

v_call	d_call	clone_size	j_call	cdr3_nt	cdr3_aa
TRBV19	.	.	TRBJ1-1	TGTGCCAGTAGTTGGGTTACCGGCGAGGGTGAAGCTTTCTTT	CASSWVTGEGEAFF
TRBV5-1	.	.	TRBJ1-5	TGCGCCAGCAGCTTAGGCTGGGGGGGTCAGCCCCAGCATTTT	CASSLGWGGQPQHF
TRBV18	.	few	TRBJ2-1	TGTGCCAGCTCTCCTGAAATTACGGGAGTAGTTGAGCAGTTCTTC	CASSPEITGVVEQFF
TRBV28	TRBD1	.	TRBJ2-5	TGTGCCAGCAGTTTTCTCACAGGGGCTCACGCGCAAGAGACCCAGTACTTC	CASSFLTGAHAQETQYF
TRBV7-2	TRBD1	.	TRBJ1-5	TGTGCCAGCAGCTTAGTCCGGGACAGGCGGAATCAGCCCCAGCATTTT	CASSLVRDRRNQPQHF
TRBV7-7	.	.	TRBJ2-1	TGTGCCAGCAGCTTATCCCAGGGGAACGCGCACGAGCAGTTCTTC	CASSLSQGNAHEQFF
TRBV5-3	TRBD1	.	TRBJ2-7	TGTGCCAGAAGCGGGGGACAGGGGCGCGAGCAGTACTTC	CARSGGQGREQYF
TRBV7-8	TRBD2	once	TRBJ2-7	TGTGCCAGCAGCCCCCAGAGCGGGGGGGCCTACGAGCAGTACTTC	CASSPQSGGAYEQYF
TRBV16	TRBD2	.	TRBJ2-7	TGTGCCAGCAGCTCTACCGGGACTAGCGGGAGGATCGAGCAGTACTTC	CASSSTGTSGRIEQYF
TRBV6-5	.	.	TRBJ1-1	TGTGCCAGCAGCTTCTATCTGAACACTGAAGCTTTCTTT	CASSFYLNTEAFF
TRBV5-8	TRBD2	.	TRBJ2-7	TGTGCCAGCAGCTCCCGAGCTGGTAGCGGGAGGGCCGTCTACGAGCAGTACTTC	CASSSRAGSGRAVYEQYF
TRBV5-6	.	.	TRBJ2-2	TGTGCCAGCAGCTTGGAGGGAGTACCCGGGGAGCTGTTTTTT	CASSLEGVPGELFF
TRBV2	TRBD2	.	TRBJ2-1	TGTGCCAGCAGCACTTCCCGGGACCCTAGAGGGTGGGAGGGCGGTCGAACACAGTTCTTC	CASSTSRDPRGWEGGRTQFF
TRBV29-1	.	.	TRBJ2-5	TGCAGCGTTGGTCATATGGGCGAGACCCAGTACTTC	CSVGHMGETQYF
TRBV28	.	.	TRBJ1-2	TGTGCCAGCAGACAAACCGGGACACTGTATGACTACACCTTC	CASRQTGTLYDYTF
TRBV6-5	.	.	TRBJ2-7	TGTGCCAGCACCCCCCTGCGGACTTCTGGGGGTGAGCAGTACTTC	CASTPLRTSGGEQYF
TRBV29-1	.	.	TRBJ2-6	TGCAGCTGCGTGGCTGGGGCCAACGTCCTGACTTTC	CSCVAGANVLTF
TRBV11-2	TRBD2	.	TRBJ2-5	TGTGCCAGCAGCTACACTAGCGGAGAGACCCAGTACTTC	CASSYTSGETQYF
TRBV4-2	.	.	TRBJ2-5	TGTGCCAGCAGCCAAGAGTCCAATCAAGAGACCCAGTACTTC	CASSQESNQETQYF
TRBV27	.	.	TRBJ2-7	TGTGCCAGCAGTTTACGTCCAGGACCCTACGAGCAGTACTTC	CASSLRPGPYEQYF
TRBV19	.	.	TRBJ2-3	TGTGCCACCAGCTCAGATACGCAGTATTTT	CATSSDTQYF
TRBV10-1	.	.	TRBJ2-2	TGCGCCAGCAGTGAGTATCGAAGGCAGGACACCGGGGAGCTGTTTTTT	CASSEYRRQDTGELFF
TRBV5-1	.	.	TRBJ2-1	TGCGCCAGCAGTAGGGAGTCCTACAATGAGCAGTTCTTC	CASSRESYNEQFF
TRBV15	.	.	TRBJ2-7	TGTGCCACCAGCAGAGATCCCTGGACTACGTACGAGCAGTACTTC	CATSRDPWTTYEQYF
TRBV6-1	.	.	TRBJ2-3	TGTGCCAGCAGTGAATACACAGATACGCAGTATTTT	CASSEYTDTQYF
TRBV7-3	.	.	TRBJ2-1	TGTGCCAGCAGCACCAGCCCGGATGGTTACAATGAGCAGTTCTTC	CASSTSPDGYNEQFF
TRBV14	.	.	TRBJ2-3	TGTGCCAGCAGCCAAGTACTGCGGGGTAGGGATACGCAGTATTTT	CASSQVLRGRDTQYF
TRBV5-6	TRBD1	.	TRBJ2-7	TGTGCCAGCAGCCCCACAGGGGCCGAGCAGTACTTC	CASSPTGAEQYF
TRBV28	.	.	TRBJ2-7	TGTGCCAGCAGTGGGTATCGGGCGGCCGACTCCTACGAGCAGTACTTC	CASSGYRAADSYEQYF
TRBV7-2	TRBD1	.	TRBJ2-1	TGTGCCAGCAGCAAAGACAGGGTTCGCGAGCAGTTCTTC	CASSKDRVREQFF
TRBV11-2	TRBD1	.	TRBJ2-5	TGTGCCAGCAGCACTGGACAGGTGGGGCCCCAAGAGACCCAGTACTTC	CASSTGQVGPQETQYF
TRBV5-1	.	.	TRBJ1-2	TGCGCCACTACCTATGGCTACACCTTC	CATTYGYTF
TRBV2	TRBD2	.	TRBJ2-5	TGTGCCAGCAAGAGGCGGGGGTTCCAAGAGACCCAGTACTTC	CASKRRGFQETQYF
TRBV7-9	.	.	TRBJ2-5	TGTGCCAGCGCCTTATCCCAGGGCCCCCAAGAGACCCAGTACTTC	CASALSQGPQETQYF
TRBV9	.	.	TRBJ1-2	TGTGCCAGCAGCGTAGGGGCGGGCAGGGCGTCTGGCTACACCTTC	CASSVGAGRASGYTF
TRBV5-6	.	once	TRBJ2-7	TGTGCCAGCAGCTTGGTGCAGCCTGGGGGGGAGCAGTACTTC	CASSLVQPGGEQYF
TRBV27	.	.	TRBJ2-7	TGTGCCAGCAGTTTGCAGGATACCTACGAGCAGTACTTC	CASSLQDTYEQYF
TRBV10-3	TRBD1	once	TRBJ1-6	TGTGCCATCAGTAGGACAGGGGATGGGAATTCACCCCTCCACTTT	CAISRTGDGNSPLHF
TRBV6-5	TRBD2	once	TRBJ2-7	TGTGCCAGCAGTTACCACCAGACTAGCGCCTCCTACGAGCAGTACTTC	CASSYHQTSASYEQYF
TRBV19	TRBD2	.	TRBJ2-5	TGTGCCAGTGGGACTAGCGGGAGGGATGAGACCCAGTACTTC	CASGTSGRDETQYF
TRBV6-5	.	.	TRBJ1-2	TGTGCCAGCAGGCCTACAGGAAACTATGGCTACACCTTC	CASRPTGNYGYTF
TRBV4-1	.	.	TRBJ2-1	TGCGCCAGCAGCACGCAACCTCCCTACAATGAGCAGTTCTTC	CASSTQPPYNEQFF
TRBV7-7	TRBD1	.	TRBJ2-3	TGTGCTAGCAGCCCCAGGGACAGCAGCACAGATACGCAGTATTTT	CASSPRDSSTDTQYF
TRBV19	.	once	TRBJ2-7	TGTGCCAGTAGTTCCGGGAGCGAGCAGTACTTC	CASSSGSEQYF
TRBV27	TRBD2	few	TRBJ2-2	TGTGCCAGCACGAAGGGCGGGACTAGCCGCACCGGGGAGCTGTTTTTT	CASTKGGTSRTGELFF
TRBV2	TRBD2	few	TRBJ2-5	TGTGCCAGCAGTCACCTGGGACTAGCGGGAGTGAAAGAGACCCAGTACTTC	CASSHLGLAGVKETQYF